The 25 T cell receptor beta chains below were found in one sample sequenced in a study of T-cell memory formation after mild COVID-19. TCRdb redid the calling of the 5' RACE reads with MiXCR, one entry per CDR3 protein. Among approximately 210,000 distinct CDR3 sequences, around 17% were seen once, and the ten largest hold roughly 2.3%. The sample comprised PBMCs or a T cell subset sorted from them (not recorded which). The receptors stem from an adult woman who had mild COVID-19 (a few samples of this study predate the infection). Cell type and time point are not known.

The chain couples TRBV24-1 to TRBJ1-1; 9 bases match TRBD1. The CDR3 length is 16 residues. CDR1 and CDR2 (germline): KGHDR, SFDVKD. V lost 6 bases and J lost 4; bases outside the gene matches: 11. The CDR3 loop is CATSSKPGQGPTEAFF. The CDR3 bases are TGTGCCACCAGTTCTAAACCGGGACAGGGACCCACTGAAGCTTTCTTT.

A few counts support this clonotype. This rearrangement joins TRBV7-8 to TRBJ1-2, with D perhaps TRBD1 (5 bases). The CDR3 loop spans 16 amino acids. The germline gives CDR1 SGHVS, CDR2 FQNEAQ. The V gene lost 11 bases and the J gene lost 5 bases, with 27 bases spanning the gap. CDR3 DNA: TGTGCCGTCTGGGACGGGGACCCTCTCGTTGGATATGGCTACACCTTC. Protein product: CAVWDGDPLVGYGYTF.

This clonotype turned up a few times. The chain has TRBV20-1 and TRBJ2-5; TRBD1 matches 7 bases. The CDR3 has 12 residues. The V gene end was trimmed by 1 base and the J gene end by 4 bases; junction bases not matched to a gene: 0. CDR1 is DFQATT, CDR2 SNEGSKA, per germline (reference sequence). The DNA of the CDR3 is TGCAGTGCTAGAGCAGGGGGAGAGACCCAGTACTTC. Its protein is CSARAGGETQYF.

The gene calls are TRBV7-2 and TRBJ2-7, with a possible D match to TRBD2 (6 bases). The CDR3 sequence is 16 residues long. Germline V gives CDR1 SGHTA, CDR2 FQGNSA. The V end was cut by 1 base, the J end by 0 bases, with 13 bases between. The CDR3 reads CASSLVTGESSYEQYF. The CDR3, as DNA: TGTGCCAGCAGCTTAGTGACGGGAGAGAGCTCCTACGAGCAGTACTTC.

The table lists this clonotype with a few counts. The chain combines TRBV15 with TRBJ2-7; TRBD2 agrees at 9 bases. The CDR3 extends over 16 amino acids. With V trimmed by 0 bases and J by 3 bases, 6 bases remained unmatched. CDR1 LNHNV and CDR2 YYDKDF come from the germline V gene (reference sequence). The CDR3 here is CATSRDRGLASYEQYF. In DNA form, the CDR3 reads TGTGCCACCAGCAGAGACAGGGGACTAGCAAGCTACGAGCAGTACTTC.

This clonotype was seen a few times. This chain links TRBV12-3 or TRBV12-4 with TRBJ2-7; D may be TRBD2 (6 bases). V shed 2 bases and J shed 3 bases, with 11 bases lying between them. This CDR3 spans 14 amino acids. The CDR3 sequence: CASSLFAGSYEQYF. In nucleotides, the CDR3 is TGTGCCAGCAGTTTATTCGCGGGAAGCTACGAGCAGTACTTC.

The genes are TRBV4-2 and TRBJ2-3; possible D gene TRBD2, 6 bases. The CDR3 spans 15 residues. From germline, CDR1 is LGHNA and CDR2 YNFKEQ. Trimming cost V 4 bases and J 1 base, with 12 bases left between them. The CDR3 DNA sequence: TGTGCCAGCAGCCTTAAGCCGGGGGGCACAGATACGCAGTATTTT. It translates to CASSLKPGGTDTQYF.

This clonotype was counted between two and nine times. The chain uses TRBV6-1 and TRBJ2-7, with 11 nucleotides matching TRBD1. The V segment lost 4 bases and the J segment 0 bases; nucleotides outside the gene matches: 5. Per germline, CDR1 MNHNS and CDR2 SASEGT. The CDR3 is 16 residues long. The CDR3 sequence is CASSGWDRGYSYEQYF. CDR3 DNA sequence: TGTGCCAGCAGTGGTTGGGACAGGGGGTACTCCTACGAGCAGTACTTC.

This clonotype was seen a handful of times. V is TRBV18 and J is TRBJ1-2; tentative D call: TRBD1 (5 bases). V shed 5 bases and J shed 8 bases, with 12 bases lying between them. The CDR3 is made up of 12 amino acids. Per the germline V gene, CDR1 is KGHSH and CDR2 is LQKENI. DNA for the CDR3: TGTGCCAGCTCAACTCGACAGTCCGGCTACACCTTC. Its protein is CASSTRQSGYTF.

There are many counts of this clonotype. The rearrangement joins TRBV29-1 to TRBJ1-2; D perhaps matches TRBD1 (6 bases). From germline, CDR1 is SQVTM and CDR2 ANQGSEA. V was trimmed by 4 bases and J by 2 bases, leaving 14 bases between them. This CDR3 spans 14 amino acids. CDR3 residues: CSVARDTLNYGYTF. CDR3 coding DNA: TGCAGCGTTGCTCGGGACACATTGAACTATGGCTACACCTTC.

The rearrangement uses TRBV7-9 and TRBJ1-4, with 8 positions matching TRBD1. Unmatched junction bases numbered 5, after V lost 3 bases and J lost 8 bases. The germline gives CDR1 SEHNR, CDR2 FQNEAQ (reference sequence). This CDR3 has 14 residues. CDR3 coding DNA: TGTGCCAGCAGCTTCAGGGGGCTTCAAGAAAAACTGTTTTTT. Amino acid sequence: CASSFRGLQEKLFF.

This clonotype was found a few times. J is TRBJ2-7 and V is TRBV6-5; 7 bases fit TRBD1. With 4 bases clipped from V and 3 bases from J, the junction kept 3 bases outside the gene matches. Germline CDR1 MNHEY, CDR2 SVGAGI. The CDR3 totals 13 residues. The CDR3 region is CASSFGTDYEQYF. CDR3 bases: TGTGCCAGCAGTTTCGGGACAGACTACGAGCAGTACTTC.

The chain recombines TRBV20-1 with TRBJ1-5, with D tentatively TRBD1 (5 bases). The germline CDR1 and CDR2 sequences are DFQATT and SNEGSKA (reference sequence). V lost 6 bases to trimming and J lost 7 bases, with 37 bases between them. The CDR3 extends over 20 amino acids. The DNA for the CDR3 is TGCAGTGCCCGGACCCAGCCGCTTGGAATTCTAGACTTGGAGGGGCAGCCCCAGCATTTT. The encoded protein is CSARTQPLGILDLEGQPQHF.

This clonotype was picked up many times. This chain joins TRBV7-9 and TRBJ1-1, with D unresolved. The germline V and J ends were trimmed by 5 bases and 10 bases, with 11 bases remaining between them. Germline values: CDR1 SEHNR, CDR2 FQNEAQ (reference sequence). The CDR3 is made up of 11 amino acids. CDR3: CASSPRRVAFF. CDR3 coding DNA: TGTGCCAGCAGCCCACGTAGAGTAGCTTTCTTT.

This chain links TRBV4-1 with TRBJ1-3, with D uncertain. Germline CDR1 MGHRA, CDR2 YSYEKL. The CDR3 is made up of 12 amino acids. V was shortened by 4 bases and J by 3 bases, with 4 bases between the two germline ends. CDR3 in DNA: TGCGCCAGCAGCCCCCATGGAAACACCATATATTTT. Amino acids: CASSPHGNTIYF.

This clonotype has only a few counts. V usage is TRBV7-6 and J usage is TRBJ2-3; D call uncertain. Germline V gene sequence: CDR1 SGHVS, CDR2 FNYEAQ. There are 12 residues in the CDR3. Trimming pared 4 bases from V and 4 bases from J, leaving 6 bases between. The CDR3 region has the DNA TGTGCCAGCAGCTCAGTCCCAGATACGCAGTATTTT. Its translation is CASSSVPDTQYF.

In its sample, this clonotype was seen a few times. V and J are TRBV5-1 and TRBJ2-7, with 10 positions matching TRBD1. This CDR3 has 19 amino acids. Looked up from germline, CDR1 is SGHRS and CDR2 is YFSETQ. Trimming removed 4 bases from V and 1 base from J; junction bases left unmatched: 17. In nucleotides, the CDR3 is TGCGCCAGCAGCAGTCAGGGGGACAGGGGCCTATCGGGTTCCTACGAGCAGTACTTC. The encoded protein is CASSSQGDRGLSGSYEQYF.

V usage is TRBV19 and J usage is TRBJ2-5; D is undetermined. Germline CDR1 and CDR2: LNHDA and SQIVND (reference sequence). Trimming removed 6 bases at V and 0 bases at J, with 8 bases between. The CDR3 consists of 13 residues. The CDR3 spells CASREDYQETQYF. The CDR3 DNA sequence: TGTGCCAGTAGGGAAGACTACCAAGAGACCCAGTACTTC.

The chain is built from TRBV4-3 and TRBJ2-2; 9 nucleotides agree with TRBD2. The CDR3 sequence is 19 residues long. Germline CDR1 LGHNA, CDR2 YSLEER. Unmatched junction bases numbered 14, after V lost 0 bases and J lost 6 bases. The DNA of the CDR3 is TGCGCCAGCAGCCAAGATTTTCTGGGCGGGAGGGCCGTGGCCGGGGAGCTGTTTTTT. The encoded protein is CASSQDFLGGRAVAGELFF.

The chain uses TRBV4-1 and TRBJ2-6; D is ambiguous. Trimming cost V 4 bases and J 1 base, with 8 bases left between them. The CDR3 runs to 15 residues. Germline V lookup: CDR1 MGHRA, CDR2 YSYEKL. The CDR3 region is CASSLRVSGANVLTF. DNA for the CDR3: TGCGCCAGCAGCCTAAGGGTTTCTGGGGCCAACGTCCTGACTTTC.

The chain is built from TRBV12-3 or TRBV12-4 and TRBJ2-2, with TRBD1 matching 10 bases. This CDR3 has 15 amino acids. The ends lost 6 bases at V and 3 bases at J; junction bases unmatched: 4. CDR3 nucleotides: TGTGCCAGCAGCAGGGACAGGGGTTACACCGGGGAGCTGTTTTTT. Translation gives CASSRDRGYTGELFF.

This clonotype has more than one count but fewer than ten. J is TRBJ2-7 and V is TRBV7-6; D is undetermined. CDR3 length: 13 residues. Trimming removed 3 bases from V and 6 bases from J, with 12 bases in between. Germline values: CDR1 SGHVS, CDR2 FNYEAQ. CDR3 in amino acids: CASSFAAVSEQYF. In DNA, the CDR3 is TGTGCCAGCAGCTTTGCGGCAGTGAGCGAGCAGTACTTC.

This clonotype was counted many times. The V gene is TRBV11-3, the J gene TRBJ2-7; possibly TRBD1 or TRBD2 for D (5 bases each). Germline V gene lookup returns CDR1 SGHNT and CDR2 YENEEA. Trimming left V 4 bases short and J 7 bases short, with 11 bases between. The CDR3 consists of 12 residues. The CDR3 protein is CASSSGLREQYF. DNA of the CDR3: TGTGCCAGCAGCTCGGGGCTACGAGAGCAGTACTTC.

This clonotype is medium-sized by share. The chain has TRBV6-4 and TRBJ2-1; 7 nucleotides agree with TRBD2. The CDR3 is 14 residues long. The junction had 2 bases not matched to a gene; V was cut back by 0 bases and J by 6 bases. Germline assignment: CDR1 MRHNA and CDR2 SNTAGT. CDR3 coding DNA: TGTGCCAGCAGTGACTCCGGGGGGAGCAATGAGCAGTTCTTC. Protein: CASSDSGGSNEQFF.

This clonotype was detected a few times. J is TRBJ1-5 and V is TRBV5-5, with D unclear. CDR1 SGHKS and CDR2 YYEKEE come from the germline V gene (reference sequence). V lost 2 bases and J lost 0, with 6 bases in between. There are 14 residues in the CDR3. For the CDR3, the DNA is TGTGCCAGCAGCTTCGATCCTAGCAATCAGCCCCAGCATTTT. Amino acid sequence: CASSFDPSNQPQHF.